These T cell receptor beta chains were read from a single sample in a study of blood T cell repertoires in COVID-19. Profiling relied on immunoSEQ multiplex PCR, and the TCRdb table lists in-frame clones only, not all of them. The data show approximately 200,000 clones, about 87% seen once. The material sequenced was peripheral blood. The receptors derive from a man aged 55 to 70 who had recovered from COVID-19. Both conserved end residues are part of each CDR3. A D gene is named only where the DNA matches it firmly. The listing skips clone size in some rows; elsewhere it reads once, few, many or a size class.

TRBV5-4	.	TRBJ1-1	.	TGTGCCAGCAGCTACCCGGGGGGGAACACTGAAGCTTTCTTT	CASSYPGGNTEAFF
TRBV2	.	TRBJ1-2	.	TGTGCCAGCAGGGAGAACCCCTATGGCTACACCTTC	CASRENPYGYTF
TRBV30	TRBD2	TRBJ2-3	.	TGTGCCTGGAGTGCCACTAGCGGTTCCACAGATACGCAGTATTTT	CAWSATSGSTDTQYF
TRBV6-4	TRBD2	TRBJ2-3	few	TGTGCCAGCCCCTCCGGGACTAGCGACGCGAAGTCAGATACGCAGTATTTT	CASPSGTSDAKSDTQYF
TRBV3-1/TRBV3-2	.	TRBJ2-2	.	TGTGCCAGCAGCCACCGACAGTTCACCGGGGAGCTGTTTTTT	CASSHRQFTGELFF
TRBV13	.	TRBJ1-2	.	TGTGCCAGCCGCCCCAGGGGCGGCTACACCTTC	CASRPRGGYTF
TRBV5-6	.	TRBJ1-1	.	TGTGCCAGCAGCCTTCAGAGGGTGTTGGGTGAAGCTTTCTTT	CASSLQRVLGEAFF
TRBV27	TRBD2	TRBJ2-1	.	TGTGCCAGCAGTTTAGAAGGGACTAGTTATAATGAGCAGTTCTTC	CASSLEGTSYNEQFF
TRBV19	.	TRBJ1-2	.	TGTGCCAGTAGTGCCCTCGACAGTTTATCTAAAAAGTACACCTTC	CASSALDSLSKKYTF
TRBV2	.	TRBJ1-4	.	TGTGCCAGCAGTCTTCAGGGACAAGCTAATGAAAAACTGTTTTTT	CASSLQGQANEKLFF
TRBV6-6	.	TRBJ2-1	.	TGTGCTTCCTCTCGGGGGACTTTCTACAATGAGCAGTTCTTC	CASSRGTFYNEQFF
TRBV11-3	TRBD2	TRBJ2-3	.	TGTGCCAGCAGCGCCATGGCGGGGGGTAGCACAGATACGCAGTATTTT	CASSAMAGGSTDTQYF
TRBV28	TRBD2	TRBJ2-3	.	TGTGCCAGCAGTTTGTCTAGCGGGAGGGGAGATACGCAGTATTTT	CASSLSSGRGDTQYF
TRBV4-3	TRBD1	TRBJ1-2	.	TGCGCCAGCAGCCCCCGGACAGGATATAACTATGGCTACACCTTC	CASSPRTGYNYGYTF
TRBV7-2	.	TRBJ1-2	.	TGTGCCAGCAGCTTAGATCTGGGGGCTAGGGATGGCTACACCTTC	CASSLDLGARDGYTF
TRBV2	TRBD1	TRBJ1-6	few	TGTGCCAGCAGTGGATTCCAGGGGGTGGATAATTCACCCCTCCACTTT	CASSGFQGVDNSPLHF
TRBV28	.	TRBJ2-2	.	TGTGCCAGCTGGGGACACTCCTTAGGGGAGCTGTTTTTT	CASWGHSLGELFF
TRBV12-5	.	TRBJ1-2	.	TGTGCTAGTGGCTCCCAGGGTAGGAGTGGCTACACCTTC	CASGSQGRSGYTF
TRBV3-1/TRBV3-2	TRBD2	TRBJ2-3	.	TGTGCCAGCAGCCAAGTTAAGCGGGGGGGTAGTTGGAGCACAGATACGCAGTATTTT	CASSQVKRGGSWSTDTQYF
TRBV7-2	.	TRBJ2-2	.	TGTGCCAGCAGTCCGCGGGGGGCAGGGGGCACCGGGGAGCTGTTTTTT	CASSPRGAGGTGELFF
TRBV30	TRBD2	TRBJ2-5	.	TGTGCCTGGAGTGTAACAAAGGGGACTAGCGGACAAGAGACCCAGTACTTC	CAWSVTKGTSGQETQYF
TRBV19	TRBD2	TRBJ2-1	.	TGTGCCAGTAAAAAAGGGCGGAGCGGGGGTTACAATGAGCAGTTCTTC	CASKKGRSGGYNEQFF
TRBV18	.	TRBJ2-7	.	TGTGCCAGCTCACCAAGGCAAGCGGCTACCTACGAGCAGTACTTC	CASSPRQAATYEQYF
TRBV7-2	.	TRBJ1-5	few	TGTGCCAGCAGCTTAGCTAGTCAGGGGACCCCGGAGCATTTT	CASSLASQGTPEHF
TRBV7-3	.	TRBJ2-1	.	TGTGCCAGCAGCGATTCCGGGTCCTTATACAATGAGCAGTTCTTC	CASSDSGSLYNEQFF
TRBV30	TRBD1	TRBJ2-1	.	TGTGCCTGGAGGAGTGAGGGGGCTAATAATGAGCAGTTCTTC	CAWRSEGANNEQFF
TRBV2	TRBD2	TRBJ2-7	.	TGTGCCAGCAGGGAGAGGGAGGGTGGCGAGCAGTACTTC	CASREREGGEQYF
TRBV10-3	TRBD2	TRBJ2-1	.	TGTGCCATCAGTGTTGTAGCGGGAGGGAGCAATGAGCAGTTCTTC	CAISVVAGGSNEQFF
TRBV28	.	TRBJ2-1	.	TGTGCCAGCAGTTTAATGGGCGGGAAAAACAATGAGCAGTTCTTC	CASSLMGGKNNEQFF
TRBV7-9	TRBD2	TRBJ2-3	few	TGTGCCAGCAGCGCTTCTAGCGGGGGGGGTACTACGCAGTATTTT	CASSASSGGGTTQYF
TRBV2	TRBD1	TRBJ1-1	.	TGTGCCAGCAGCCCAGACAGGGGCGCAGGAGGGGCTTTCTTT	CASSPDRGAGGAFF
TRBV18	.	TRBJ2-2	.	TGTGCCAGCTCACCAAGTCCGGGTGCGGACACCGGGGAGCTGTTTTTT	CASSPSPGADTGELFF
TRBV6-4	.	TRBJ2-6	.	TGTGCCAGCGGTCTTGGGAGTTCTGGGGCCAACGTCCTGACTTTC	CASGLGSSGANVLTF
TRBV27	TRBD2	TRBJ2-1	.	TGTGCCAGCAGTCAAGCCGGGACTAGCCACTCCTACAATGAGCAGTTCTTC	CASSQAGTSHSYNEQFF
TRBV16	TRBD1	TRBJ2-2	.	TGTGCCAGCAGTGACAGGGGCCAGAACACCGGGGAGCTGTTTTTT	CASSDRGQNTGELFF
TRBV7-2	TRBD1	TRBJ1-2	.	TGTGCCAGCAGCTCGCCGGGACAGGGGGCCTATGGCTACACCTTC	CASSSPGQGAYGYTF
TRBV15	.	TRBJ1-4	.	TGTGCCACCAGCAGAGATCTAGCGGGTTCCATAAAACTGTTTTTT	CATSRDLAGSIKLFF
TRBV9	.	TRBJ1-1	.	TGTGCCAGCAGCTCCAGTGGGGGCCTTAAGCACACTGAAGCTTTCTTT	CASSSSGGLKHTEAFF
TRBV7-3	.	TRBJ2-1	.	TGTGCCAGCAGCTCCTCCCCGTCGAGCAACAATGAGCAGTTCTTC	CASSSSPSSNNEQFF
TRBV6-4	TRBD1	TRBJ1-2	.	TGTGCCAGCAGGGGGGACAGGGAGGGTGACTATGGCTACACCTTC	CASRGDREGDYGYTF
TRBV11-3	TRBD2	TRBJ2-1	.	TGTGCCAGCAGCCGGGGGGATGAGCAGTTCTTC	CASSRGDEQFF
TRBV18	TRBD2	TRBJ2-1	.	TGTGCCAGCTCACCAAGCGGGGTCTCCTACAATGAGCAGTTCTTC	CASSPSGVSYNEQFF
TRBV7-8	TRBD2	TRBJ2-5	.	TGTGCCAGCAGCCAGCGGGACGGCTCCCAAGAGACCCAGTACTTC	CASSQRDGSQETQYF
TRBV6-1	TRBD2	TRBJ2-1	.	TGTGCCAGCAGTGAAGCGCTCTCGGGGGGGCGGAATGAGCAGTTCTTC	CASSEALSGGRNEQFF
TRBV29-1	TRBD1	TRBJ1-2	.	TGCAGCGCCGGGGTCCCCGACAGGGAGGAGGATGGCTACACCTTC	CSAGVPDREEDGYTF
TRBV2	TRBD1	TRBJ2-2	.	TGTGCCAGCAGGGGGACAGGGGTAGGCGGGGAGCTGTTTTTT	CASRGTGVGGELFF
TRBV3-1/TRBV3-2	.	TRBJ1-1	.	TGTGCCAGCAGCCCCTCGGAGAGGTGGACTGAAGCTTTCTTT	CASSPSERWTEAFF